What follows are 22 T cell receptor beta chains derived from one specimen sequenced in a study of shared clonotypes between healthy human individuals. As defined, naive CD8 cells were CD45RO-negative and positively selected for CCR7, with terminally differentiated effector memory CD45RA+ cells excluded. The repertoire was sequenced with immunoSEQ multiplex PCR; TCRdb's copy has only in-frame clones and lacks some. The table records about 700,000 clones, around 92% of them present only once. Sequencing used naive CD8+ T cells sorted from blood. The origin of the receptors is a man younger than 40 in good health.

This chain uses TRBV7-6 with TRBJ2-1; 12 nucleotides agree with TRBD2. The J segment lost 9 bases and the V segment lost 2 bases, leaving 14 bases of the junction unmatched. The CDR3 is made up of 18 amino acids. CDR1 is SGHVS, CDR2 FNYEAQ, per germline. CDR3: CASSLRGSTSGSYGEQFF. The CDR3 DNA reads as TGTGCCAGCAGCTTAAGGGGCTCGACTAGCGGGAGTTACGGTGAGCAGTTCTTC.

This chain connects TRBV15 to TRBJ2-2, with D perhaps assigned TRBD1 or TRBD2 (5 bases each). Germline V gene data show CDR1 as LNHNV and CDR2 as YYDKDF (reference sequence). CDR3 size: 16 residues. V shed 3 bases and J shed 3 bases, with 14 bases lying between them. The CDR3 nucleotides are TGTGCCACCAGCAGGGACCGGGACCCAGACACCGGGGAGCTGTTTTTT. Protein product: CATSRDRDPDTGELFF.

The chain carries TRBV11-2 and TRBJ2-1, with D unclear. The CDR3 runs to 12 residues. CDR1 and CDR2 (germline): SGHAT, FQNNGV. Trimming shortened V by 5 bases and J by 10 bases, and 12 bases separated the two germline ends. The CDR3 nucleotides are TGTGCCAGCAGCCCTAGACCGGAGGAGCAGTTCTTC. This encodes CASSPRPEEQFF. Combining the CDR3 with reference TRBV11-2 and TRBJ2-1 gives the whole variable domain EAGVAQSPRYKIIEKRQSVAFWCNPISGHATLYWYQQILGQGPKLLIQFQNNGVVDDSQLPKDRFSAERLKGVDSTLKIQPAKLEDSAVYLCASSPRPEEQFFGPGTRLTVL.

The DNA for the CDR3 is TGTGCCAGCAGTTTCCCGACTAGCGGGAGGGCCGCAGATACGCAGTATTTT. Translating it yields CASSFPTSGRAADTQYF. This rearrangement joins TRBV28 to TRBJ2-3; TRBD2 matches 14 bases. The J segment lost 4 bases and the V segment lost 3 bases, leaving 6 bases of the junction unmatched. The CDR3 has 17 amino acids. Germline values: CDR1 MDHEN, CDR2 SYDVKM. The full variable domain, its missing parts supplied by reference TRBV28 and TRBJ2-3, is DVKVTQSSRYLVKRTGEKVFLECVQDMDHENMFWYRQDPGLGLRLIYFSYDVKMKEKGDIPEGYSVSREKKERFSLILESASTNQTSMYLCASSFPTSGRAADTQYFGPGTRLTVL.

This clone was counted once. The rearrangement joins TRBV7-7 to TRBJ2-2; 9 bases agree with TRBD2. The CDR3 is made up of 17 amino acids. Germline values: CDR1 SSHAT, CDR2 FNYEAQ (reference sequence). V lost 4 bases to trimming and J lost 1 base; unmatched junction nucleotides: 7. The CDR3 coding sequence is TGTGCCAGCAGCTCCCGTCCAGCGGGAGGGAACACCGGGGAGCTGTTTTTT. This codes for CASSSRPAGGNTGELFF.

This chain's CDR3 is CASSSGGILGEQFF. CDR3 DNA sequence: TGTGCCAGCAGCTCCGGGGGGATCCTAGGTGAGCAGTTCTTC. The chain combines TRBV9 with TRBJ2-1, with 7 positions matching TRBD2. CDR1 is SGDLS and CDR2 is YYNGEE in the germline V gene. J was trimmed by 9 bases and V by 4 bases; bases with no gene match: 10. The CDR3 covers 14 residues.

This clone was found once. The chain is built from TRBV5-1 and TRBJ2-5, with 11 positions matching TRBD2. Germline CDR1 SGHRS, CDR2 YFSETQ. This CDR3 comprises 17 residues. The trim removed 3 bases at V and 5 bases at J, leaving 12 bases unmatched. The CDR3 sequence is CASSSPTSGMGRETQYF. The CDR3 bases are TGCGCCAGCAGCTCCCCGACTAGCGGGATGGGGAGGGAGACCCAGTACTTC.

CDR3 loop: CASSFASHFNEQFF. In DNA, the CDR3 is TGCGCCAGCAGCTTCGCCTCTCACTTCAATGAGCAGTTCTTC. The chain joins TRBV5-1 to TRBJ2-1; no reliable D call. Per germline, CDR1 SGHRS and CDR2 YFSETQ. The V end was cut by 2 bases, the J end by 6 bases, with 12 bases between. The CDR3 runs 14 residues.

This sequence joins TRBV7-9 and TRBJ2-4; D possibly corresponds to TRBD1 (5 bases). This CDR3 is built from 14 residues. The germline V gene has CDR1 SEHNR and CDR2 FQNEAQ (reference sequence). Between the trimmed V and J ends, which lost 5 bases and 8 bases, there was a span of 16 bases. The CDR3 nucleotides are TGTGCCAGCAGCCCTCTGGGATACAGGTACATTCAGTACTTC. It specifies CASSPLGYRYIQYF.

The V call is TRBV29-1, the J call TRBJ2-1; 9 positions agree with TRBD2. This CDR3 spans 16 amino acids. The junction had 16 bases not matched to a gene; V was cut back by 4 bases and J by 9 bases. The germline V gene has CDR1 SQVTM and CDR2 ANQGSEA. CDR3 amino acids: CSVGSLREGSWGEQFF. The CDR3, as DNA: TGCAGCGTTGGATCTTTGCGGGAGGGTTCATGGGGTGAGCAGTTCTTC.

V is TRBV6-6 and J is TRBJ2-1, with D perhaps matching TRBD2 (5 bases). This CDR3 has 13 residues. V dropped 4 bases and J dropped 6 bases, with 10 bases sitting between them. Germline loops: CDR1 MNHNY, CDR2 SVGAGI (reference sequence). The CDR3 spells CASSLGLGNEQFF. The DNA of the CDR3 is TGTGCCAGCAGTTTAGGACTTGGCAATGAGCAGTTCTTC.

On this clone itself: A much larger clone lies a single base off, so this may be a read error. The V and J genes are TRBV7-9 and TRBJ2-7; 9 nucleotides match TRBD2. There are 15 residues in the CDR3. V trimming: 1 base; J trimming: 0 bases; junction bases outside the gene matches: 1. The germline V gene encodes CDR1 SEHNR and CDR2 FQNEAQ (reference sequence). As DNA, the CDR3 is TGTGCCAGCAGCTTAGTTAGCGGGAGCTCCTACGAGCAGTACTTC. Residues: CASSLVSGSSYEQYF.

The chain is built from TRBV27 and TRBJ2-7; D is uncertain. With 5 bases removed from V and 3 bases from J, the gap between germline ends came to 11 bases. The CDR3 consists of 13 residues. Germline CDR1 is MNHEY and CDR2 is SMNVEV (reference sequence). CDR3 region: CASSPIGDYEQYF. CDR3 DNA sequence: TGTGCCAGCAGTCCCATCGGAGACTACGAGCAGTACTTC.

The CDR3 DNA follows: TGTGCCAGCAGCGGTCCAGTGGCCAAAAACATTCAGTACTTC. This translates into CASSGPVAKNIQYF. The chain employs TRBV9 and TRBJ2-4; unclear D gene. This CDR3 spans 14 amino acids. Germline values: CDR1 SGDLS, CDR2 YYNGEE. V was cut by 3 bases and J by 1 base, with 8 bases left in between.

The chain uses TRBV5-6 and TRBJ2-3; D is unclear. V was pared by 2 bases and J by 8 bases, with 6 bases between. Germline CDR1 and CDR2: SGHDT and YYEEEE. This CDR3 comprises 11 residues. The CDR3 sequence is CASSFLGTQYF. CDR3 nucleotide sequence: TGTGCCAGCAGCTTCTTGGGTACGCAGTATTTT.

A remark on this clone: The sample contains more than one DNA sequence encoding this CDR3. V is TRBV27 and J is TRBJ1-1; D gene uncertain. CDR3 size: 14 residues. Between the trimmed V and J ends, which lost 2 bases and 0 bases, there was a span of 7 bases. Germline CDR1 reads MNHEY; CDR2 reads SMNVEV (reference sequence). CDR3 loop: CASSLGPMNTEAFF. Written as DNA, the CDR3 is TGTGCCAGCAGTTTAGGACCGATGAACACTGAAGCTTTCTTT.

In its sample, this clone was seen a few times. The chain combines TRBV7-3 with TRBJ1-1; 7 nucleotides match TRBD1. Per germline, CDR1 SGHTA and CDR2 FQGTGA. V was pared by 3 bases and J by 5 bases, with 9 bases of the junction left unmatched. There are 15 residues in the CDR3. The CDR3 loop is CASSFVRRGQTEAFF. DNA for the CDR3: TGTGCCAGCAGCTTTGTTCGGAGGGGGCAAACTGAAGCTTTCTTT.

The chain employs TRBV25-1 and TRBJ1-2; the match to TRBD1 covers 7 bases. This CDR3 is built from 15 residues. Germline V gene data show CDR1 as MGHDK and CDR2 as SYGVNS. Trimming cost V 8 bases and J 0 bases; bases outside gene matches: 9. The CDR3 DNA is TGTGCCAGCCTAGGGGGCAGCGGAGCTAACTATGGCTACACCTTC. Translating gives CASLGGSGANYGYTF.

This clone was observed once. This rearrangement joins TRBV11-2 to TRBJ2-2; 16 nucleotides line up with TRBD2. After removal of 11 bases from V and 3 bases from J, the junction contained 15 bases not matched to a gene. The CDR3 spans 19 residues. Looked up from germline, CDR1 is SGHAT and CDR2 is FQNNGV. This chain's CDR3 is CAGARSGTSGRAHTGELFF. In DNA, the CDR3 is TGTGCCGGCGCCCGGTCCGGGACTAGCGGGAGGGCCCACACCGGGGAGCTGTTTTTT.

The chain has TRBV7-9 and TRBJ2-1; 12 bases are a match to TRBD2. This CDR3 has 17 residues. With V trimmed by 1 base and J by 5 bases, 6 bases remained unmatched. Germline values: CDR1 SEHNR, CDR2 FQNEAQ (reference sequence). CDR3 DNA sequence: TGTGCCAGCAGCTTAGAGGCTAGCGGGAGGGGAGACAATGAGCAGTTCTTC. Translating gives CASSLEASGRGDNEQFF.

The rearrangement uses TRBV25-1 and TRBJ2-2, with 9 bases that match TRBD2. The germline gives CDR1 MGHDK, CDR2 SYGVNS. The CDR3 has 14 residues. V shed 6 bases and J 7 bases; nucleotides not matched to a gene: 6. The CDR3 here is CASRNSGRGGELFF. CDR3 DNA sequence: TGTGCCAGCAGGAATAGCGGGAGAGGCGGGGAGCTGTTTTTT.

This chain links TRBV7-9 with TRBJ2-1; unclear D gene. The germline CDR1 and CDR2 sequences are SEHNR and FQNEAQ (reference sequence). Trimming left V 5 bases short and J 6 bases short, with 17 bases between. There are 15 residues in the CDR3. CDR3 bases: TGTGCCAGCAGCCCCGAGGAAATATATGCCAATGAGCAGTTCTTC. This sequence encodes CASSPEEIYANEQFF.